Included here is one T cell receptor beta chain sequence, with context. What it binds is unknown. Both 60 Vbeta primers and 13 Jbeta primers went into the PCR. The repertoire was sequenced with immunoSEQ multiplex PCR; TCRdb's copy has only in-frame clones and lacks some. The sample has around 160,000 clones, approximately 67% seen once; the top ten hold 4.5%. This sample was taken from a study of cytomegalovirus exposure and HLA in healthy donors. Study-level results: Among the most significant clusters, several appeared linked to common viral pathogens in a later analysis. V- and J-gene trimming of TCR beta was linked (in a later analysis) to a missense DCLRE1C variant. TCR beta sequences reportedly predicted most subjects' HLA-A and HLA-B alleles accurately. Later analysis found that TCR beta chains associated with HLA were more clonally expanded than other, equally common chains.

The source is a woman aged 18-29 years in good health and CMV-seropositive. Sequencing used PBMCs.

CDR3: CASREGWGAFF. CDR3 DNA sequence: TGTGCCAGCAGGGAGGGGTGGGGAGCTTTCTTT. The V gene is TRBV5-8, the J gene TRBJ1-1, with D perhaps matching TRBD1 (5 bases). Per the germline V gene, CDR1 is SGHTS and CDR2 is YDEGEE. The CDR3 consists of 11 residues. Trimming took off 5 bases at V and 10 bases at J, with 12 bases between the two ends.